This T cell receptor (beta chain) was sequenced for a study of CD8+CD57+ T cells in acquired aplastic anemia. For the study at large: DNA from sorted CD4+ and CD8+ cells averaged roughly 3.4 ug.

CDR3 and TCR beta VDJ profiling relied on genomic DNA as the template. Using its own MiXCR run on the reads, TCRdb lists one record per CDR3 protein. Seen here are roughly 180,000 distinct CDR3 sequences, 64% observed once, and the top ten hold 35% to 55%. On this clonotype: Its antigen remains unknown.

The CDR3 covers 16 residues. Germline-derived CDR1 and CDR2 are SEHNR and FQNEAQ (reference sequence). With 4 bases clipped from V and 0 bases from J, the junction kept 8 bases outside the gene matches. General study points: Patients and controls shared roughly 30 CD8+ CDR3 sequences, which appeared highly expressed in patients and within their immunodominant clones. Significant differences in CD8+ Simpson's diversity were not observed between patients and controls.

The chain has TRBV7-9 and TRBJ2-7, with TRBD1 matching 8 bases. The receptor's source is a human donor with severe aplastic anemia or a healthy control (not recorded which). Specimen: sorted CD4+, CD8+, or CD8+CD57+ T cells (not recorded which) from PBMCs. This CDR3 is CASSSWGQASSYEQYF. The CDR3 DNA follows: TGTGCCAGCAGCTCATGGGGACAGGCCAGCTCCTACGAGCAGTACTTC.